Shown below are 5 T cell receptor beta chains from a single sample sequenced in a study of cytomegalovirus exposure and HLA in healthy donors. 60 Vbeta and 13 Jbeta primers were used in PCR. Clones were read by immunoSEQ multiplex PCR, and TCRdb kept only the in-frame ones, dropping some. The table shows roughly 130,000 clones, with 79% occurring only once. The sequenced material came from PBMCs. The receptors derive from a man aged 18 to 29 in good health and CMV-seronegative.

The genes are TRBV29-1 and TRBJ2-5; possible D gene TRBD1, 6 bases. CDR1 SQVTM and CDR2 ANQGSEA come from the germline V gene. The CDR3 length is 13 residues. Trimming removed 6 bases at V and 4 bases at J, with 15 bases between. CDR3 region: CSVAGQPGETQYF. CDR3 DNA: TGCAGCGTCGCAGGACAGCCGGGAGAGACCCAGTACTTC.

Comment on this clone: Other DNA sequences from this sample encode an identical CDR3 as well. The chain is built from TRBV11-1 and TRBJ1-1; 7 bases fit TRBD1. From germline, CDR1 is SGHAT and CDR2 FQDESV (reference sequence). The CDR3 covers 14 residues. V shed 0 bases and J 6 bases; nucleotides not matched to a gene: 4. In DNA form, the CDR3 reads TGTGCCAGCAGCTTAGCACAGGGGTGGGCTGAAGCTTTCTTT. The encoded protein is CASSLAQGWAEAFF.

The rearrangement uses TRBV10-3 and TRBJ1-3; a possible D gene is TRBD1 (6 bases). V lost 6 bases and J lost 2, with 17 bases in between. Germline CDR1 ENHRY, CDR2 SYGVKD. This CDR3 region has 16 residues. CDR3 amino acids: CAIRKTGSYAGNTIYF. The CDR3, as DNA: TGTGCCATCAGAAAGACAGGCTCTTATGCTGGAAACACCATATATTTT.

The chain links TRBV6-5 to TRBJ2-2; 7 nucleotides line up with TRBD1. Germline V gene data show CDR1 as MNHEY and CDR2 as SVGAGI. V gave up 7 bases and J gave up 1 base; unmatched junction bases: 3. This CDR3 is built from 14 residues. The CDR3, as DNA: TGTGCCAGCAAGCGGACAGGGAACACCGGGGAGCTGTTTTTT. This codes for CASKRTGNTGELFF.

This chain uses TRBV2 with TRBJ2-5, with D possibly TRBD1 on 5 matching bases. V lost 6 bases and J 5 bases, leaving 19 bases between the germline ends. Germline CDR1 SNHLY, CDR2 FYNNEI. The CDR3 is 15 residues long. CDR3 loop: CASRGSRVGQETQYF. DNA of the CDR3: TGTGCCAGCAGAGGAAGCAGGGTCGGCCAGGAGACCCAGTACTTC.